The 11 T cell receptor beta chains below were found in one sample sequenced in a study of identifying expanded T cells in peripheral blood. The method was immunoSEQ multiplex PCR; TCRdb's version includes in-frame clones alone and lacks a portion of them. Of about 52,000 clones listed, less than 85% are singletons. The sequenced sample was blood. The receptors come from a person aged 18 to 70 in good health.

J is TRBJ2-7 and V is TRBV19; TRBD2 matches at 7 bases. This CDR3 has 14 amino acids. With V trimmed by 7 bases and J by 4 bases, 10 bases remained unmatched. Germline CDR1 reads LNHDA; CDR2 reads SQIVND (reference sequence). The CDR3 spells CASTSGTGGYEQYF. As DNA, the CDR3 is TGTGCCAGTACCTCCGGGACGGGGGGATACGAGCAGTACTTC.

The chain is built from TRBV29-1 and TRBJ1-2; D gene ambiguous. This CDR3 comprises 12 residues. CDR1 is SQVTM and CDR2 is ANQGSEA in the germline V gene. The V end was cut by 2 bases, the J end by 5 bases, with 9 bases between. DNA for the CDR3: TGCAGCGTTGAACCCCCGCAATATGGCTACACCTTC. This gives the protein CSVEPPQYGYTF.

V gene TRBV18 combines with J gene TRBJ2-1; D uncertain. The CDR3 loop spans 13 amino acids. Germline CDR1 and CDR2: KGHSH and LQKENI. V was clipped by 2 bases and J by 9 bases, with 11 bases between them. The CDR3 bases are TGTGCCAGCTCACCAAACGACTCGACTGAGCAGTTCTTC. This sequence encodes CASSPNDSTEQFF. The whole variable domain, filled in from reference TRBV18 and TRBJ2-1, reads NAGVMQNPRHLVRRRGQEARLRCSPMKGHSHVYWYRQLPEEGLKFMVYLQKENIIDESGMPKERFSAEFPKEGPSILRIQQVVRGDSAAYFCASSPNDSTEQFFGPGTRLTVL.

The chain links TRBV30 to TRBJ2-1, with D uncertain. The CDR3 sequence is 12 residues long. Trimming took 6 bases from V and 0 from J, leaving 6 bases between them. Germline V gene sequence: CDR1 GTSNPN, CDR2 SVGIG (reference sequence). CDR3 region: CACLSSYNEQFF. The CDR3 DNA is TGTGCCTGCCTCAGCTCCTACAATGAGCAGTTCTTC.

This clone was picked up one time. This chain links TRBV30 with TRBJ1-1, with D possibly matching TRBD1 (5 bases). In germline, CDR1 is GTSNPN, CDR2 SVGIG (reference sequence). The CDR3 is made up of 13 amino acids. V lost 3 bases, J lost 4 bases, and 12 bases lay in between. CDR3: CAWSDSRGTEAFF. The CDR3 region has the DNA TGTGCCTGGAGCGATTCAAGGGGCACTGAAGCTTTCTTT.

V gene TRBV19 combines with J gene TRBJ2-3, with 16 nucleotides matching TRBD2. Per germline, CDR1 LNHDA and CDR2 SQIVND (reference sequence). This CDR3 contains 16 residues. V shed 8 bases, J shed 1 base, and the junction held 3 bases outside the gene matches. CDR3 sequence: CASGTSGGAGTDTQYF. The CDR3 DNA follows: TGTGCCAGTGGGACTAGCGGGGGGGCCGGCACAGATACGCAGTATTTT.

V and J are TRBV7-2 and TRBJ2-7; D not resolved. The CDR3 is 17 residues long. CDR1 and CDR2 from the germline V gene are SGHTA and FQGNSA. Trimming cost V 0 bases and J 2 bases, with 17 bases left between them. CDR3 sequence: CASSLAPSAAVPYEQYF. The DNA of the CDR3 is TGTGCCAGCAGCTTAGCCCCCAGCGCGGCCGTTCCCTACGAGCAGTACTTC.

CDR3 in DNA: TGTGCCAGCAGCCAAGATACCGGCCACCTAAACATTCAGTACTTC. This codes for CASSQDTGHLNIQYF. V and J are TRBV14 and TRBJ2-4; no definite D call. V was pared by 0 bases and J by 6 bases, with 12 bases between. From germline, CDR1 is SGHDN and CDR2 FVKESK. CDR3 length: 15 residues.

The DNA of the CDR3 is TGTGCCAGCAGTAAAGAGGGCGGACCTCAAGAGACCCAGTACTTC. It codes for CASSKEGGPQETQYF. The chain combines TRBV2 with TRBJ2-5, with D possibly TRBD2 on 5 matching bases. Trimming cost V 5 bases and J 2 bases, with 15 bases left between them. Per germline, CDR1 SNHLY and CDR2 FYNNEI. The CDR3 loop spans 15 amino acids.

The V call is TRBV18, the J call TRBJ2-5, with 7 bases fitting TRBD1. Losses at the gene ends were 3 bases for V and 5 bases for J; bases not matched to a gene: 0. The germline V gene has CDR1 KGHSH and CDR2 LQKENI. This CDR3 spans 12 amino acids. The CDR3 protein is CASSPDRETQYF. DNA of the CDR3: TGTGCCAGCTCACCGGACAGGGAGACCCAGTACTTC.

The V and J genes are TRBV4-3 and TRBJ2-1, with 9 bases matching TRBD2. CDR3 size: 16 residues. V gave up 3 bases and J gave up 6 bases; unmatched junction bases: 9. Germline V gene data show CDR1 as LGHNA and CDR2 as YSLEER. CDR3 protein: CASSHTTGGRGNEQFF. The DNA for the CDR3 is TGCGCCAGCAGCCATACGACTGGCGGGAGGGGCAATGAGCAGTTCTTC.